There are a few counts of the clone carrying this T cell receptor (beta chain). Its target is unknown. Amplification used 60 Vbeta primers and 13 Jbeta primers. This table comes from immunoSEQ multiplex PCR, and its TCRdb copy is limited to in-frame clones, with some not included. The table has 170,000 or so clones, approximately 80% seen once; the top ten hold over 3%. The germline V gene has CDR1 SGHAT and CDR2 FQNNGV. The length of the CDR3 is 14 residues. V lost 6 bases and J lost 12; bases outside the gene matches: 12. Nominally healthy donors were sampled, though unrecorded immune exposures were likely. The sample is drawn from a study of cytomegalovirus exposure and HLA in healthy donors. Background on the study: HLA-typed donors were the source of approximately 80 million unique TCRs held in an early data release. Study-level results: For TCR beta chains, V- and J-gene trimming was later linked to a missense DCLRE1C variant. The sole available immune exposure information was CMV serostatus.

This sequence originates from a woman between 45 and 65 years old in good health and CMV-seropositive. The V call is TRBV11-2, the J call TRBJ2-1; TRBD2 matches 9 bases. Source material: PBMCs. The CDR3 region has the DNA TGTGCCAGCAGTCGACTAGCGGCAAGGGAATGGCAGTTCTTC. It encodes CASSRLAAREWQFF.